Included here is one T cell receptor (beta chain) sequence, with context. V shed 3 bases, J shed 8 bases, and the junction held 8 bases outside the gene matches. Germline CDR1 and CDR2: KGHSH and LQKENI. This CDR3 has 15 amino acids. TCRdb's table, derived via immunoSEQ multiplex PCR, lists solely in-frame clones and lacks some. Among more than 70,000 clones, about nine tenths were seen once, and the ten largest hold approximately 1%. This sample stems from a study of control samples from healthy donors and cancer patients. The clonotype originates from a young woman in good health. The sequenced material came from blood. The chain employs TRBV18 and TRBJ1-2; 11 bases map to TRBD1. CDR3 region: CASSPSGQGGQGYTF. CDR3 sequence (DNA): TGTGCCAGCTCACCTTCGGGACAGGGGGGTCAAGGCTACACCTTC.